The 14 T cell receptor beta chains below were found in one sample sequenced in a study of cytomegalovirus exposure and HLA in healthy donors. Vbeta (60) and Jbeta (13) primers were used in the PCR. Some clones are missing from TCRdb's copy, which holds only in-frame ones; the method was immunoSEQ multiplex PCR. The sample contains more than 150,000 clones, just over 75% of which appear only once. The source material was PBMCs. The receptor set was obtained from a man aged 18 to 35 in good health and CMV-seronegative.

The V call is TRBV5-1, the J call TRBJ1-3, with D maybe TRBD1 (6 bases). From germline, CDR1 is SGHRS and CDR2 YFSETQ. CDR3 length: 15 amino acids. V lost 3 bases and J 4 bases, leaving 14 bases between the germline ends. The CDR3 DNA is TGCGCCAGCAGCTCACAGGGTTCTTCCGGAAACACCATATATTTT. This sequence encodes CASSSQGSSGNTIYF. Full variable domain (outside the CDR3, taken from reference TRBV5-1 and TRBJ1-3): KAGVTQTPRYLIKTRGQQVTLSCSPISGHRSVSWYQQTPGQGLQFLFEYFSETQRNKGNFPGRFSGRQFSNSRSEMNVSTLELGDSALYLCASSSQGSSGNTIYFGEGSWLTVV.

V gene TRBV7-2 combines with J gene TRBJ1-4; 9 bases line up with TRBD1. J was trimmed by 8 bases and V by 4 bases; bases with no gene match: 5. The CDR3 totals 14 residues. Germline CDR1 SGHTA, CDR2 FQGNSA. CDR3 coding DNA: TGTGCCAGCAGCTCGGACAGGGGTGGAGAAAAACTGTTTTTT. Translating it yields CASSSDRGGEKLFF.

This clone was recorded once. The rearrangement links TRBV6-1 to TRBJ1-5; 7 nucleotides agree with TRBD1. This CDR3 region has 15 residues. Germline V gene sequence: CDR1 MNHNS, CDR2 SASEGT. With 3 bases clipped from V and 2 bases from J, the junction kept 4 bases outside the gene matches. In nucleotides, the CDR3 is TGTGCCAGCAGTGATTACAGGGGCGGCAATCAGCCCCAGCATTTT. It yields the protein CASSDYRGGNQPQHF.

The CDR3 region has the DNA TGTGCCAGCAGCTCTAGTCCTGGACAGGGTCTCAACGAGCAGTACTTC. It is translated as CASSSSPGQGLNEQYF. The J gene is TRBJ2-7, the V gene TRBV7-9, with TRBD1 matching over 8 bases. With V trimmed by 4 bases and J by 5 bases, 13 bases remained unmatched. Germline CDR1 is SEHNR and CDR2 is FQNEAQ (reference sequence). This CDR3 has 16 amino acids.

This clone has only a few counts. This chain uses TRBV7-9 with TRBJ1-1; tentatively, D is TRBD1 (5 bases). V was trimmed by 4 bases and J by 0 bases, leaving 9 bases between them. The CDR3 contains 14 residues. Germline values: CDR1 SEHNR, CDR2 FQNEAQ (reference sequence). Written as DNA, the CDR3 is TGTGCCAGCAGCTCAAGACAGTTGAACACTGAAGCTTTCTTT. Translating gives CASSSRQLNTEAFF.

This clone came up a few times. The J gene is TRBJ2-3, the V gene TRBV2; D is perhaps TRBD2 (6 bases). The CDR3 consists of 13 residues. Germline assignment: CDR1 SNHLY and CDR2 FYNNEI. V lost 6 bases, J lost 0 bases, and 7 bases lay in between. The CDR3 protein is CASRRDSTDTQYF. The CDR3, as DNA: TGTGCCAGCAGGCGGGATAGCACAGATACGCAGTATTTT.

This CDR3 is CASSPAMRLQGALDHEQFF. The CDR3 bases are TGTGCCAGCAGCCCGGCGATGAGATTACAGGGGGCTCTCGACCATGAGCAGTTCTTC. The chain uses TRBV9 and TRBJ2-1, with 9 bases identical to TRBD1. The junction had 22 bases not matched to a gene; V was cut back by 4 bases and J by 8 bases. Germline-derived CDR1 and CDR2 are SGDLS and YYNGEE. The CDR3 loop spans 19 amino acids.

The V and J genes are TRBV6-1 and TRBJ1-1; D is unresolved. Trimming shortened V by 8 bases and J by 0 bases, and 10 bases separated the two germline ends. The germline CDR1 and CDR2 sequences are MNHNS and SASEGT. This CDR3 spans 13 amino acids. CDR3 amino acids: CASLDWMNTEAFF. In DNA form, the CDR3 reads TGTGCCAGCTTGGACTGGATGAACACTGAAGCTTTCTTT.

V gene TRBV29-1 combines with J gene TRBJ2-1; TRBD1 matches 8 bases. The CDR3 is 16 amino acids. J was trimmed by 4 bases and V by 0 bases; bases with no gene match: 8. Germline lookup yields CDR1 SQVTM and CDR2 ANQGSEA. CDR3 nucleotides: TGCAGCGTTGAAGAAAGTCAGGGGGCATGGTACAATGAGCAGTTCTTC. Its translation: CSVEESQGAWYNEQFF.

The rearrangement uses TRBV4-1 and TRBJ1-1; D is uncertain. The germline gives CDR1 MGHRA, CDR2 YSYEKL. V dropped 4 bases and J dropped 1 base, with 7 bases sitting between them. The CDR3 is 13 amino acids. CDR3 DNA: TGCGCCAGCAGCCGACGGGGGAACACTGAAGCTTTCTTT. It translates to CASSRRGNTEAFF.

CDR3 loop: CASGTGYEQGGYTF. The CDR3 region has the DNA TGTGCCAGCGGGACAGGGTACGAGCAAGGAGGCTACACCTTC. The genes are TRBV9 and TRBJ1-2; TRBD1 matches at 9 bases. With V trimmed by 7 bases and J by 8 bases, 12 bases remained unmatched. The CDR3 spans 14 residues. CDR1 and CDR2 from the germline V gene are SGDLS and YYNGEE.

This clone has just a few counts. The genes are TRBV6-6 and TRBJ2-2; TRBD2 matches 8 bases. J gave up 1 base and V 1 base, and 2 bases lay outside the gene matches. The CDR3 length is 16 residues. CDR1 and CDR2 (germline): MNHNY, SVGAGI (reference sequence). The CDR3 DNA is TGTGCCAGCAGTTACTTGCTAGCGGGGAACACCGGGGAGCTGTTTTTT. Amino acids: CASSYLLAGNTGELFF.

The V and J genes are TRBV9 and TRBJ2-2, with D possibly TRBD2 on 5 matching bases. V was trimmed by 0 bases and J by 7 bases, leaving 13 bases between them. The CDR3 is 15 amino acids. From germline, CDR1 is SGDLS and CDR2 YYNGEE. The CDR3 loop is CASSVGQRLGGELFF. CDR3 DNA sequence: TGTGCCAGCAGCGTAGGGCAGCGGTTGGGCGGGGAGCTGTTTTTT.

The J gene is TRBJ1-1, the V gene TRBV15, with 7 positions matching TRBD1. J lost 6 bases, V lost 2 bases, and 9 bases had no gene match. This CDR3 comprises 15 residues. Germline assignment: CDR1 LNHNV and CDR2 YYDKDF (reference sequence). CDR3 sequence reads: CATSRPGTERAEAFF. CDR3 DNA: TGTGCCACCAGCAGACCGGGGACAGAAAGGGCTGAAGCTTTCTTT.